These T cell receptor beta chains were read from a single sample in a study of blood T cell repertoires in COVID-19. Some clones are missing from TCRdb's copy, which holds only in-frame ones; the method was immunoSEQ multiplex PCR. This repertoire shows 65,000 to 70,000 clones, approximately 86% found once; its top ten account for 15% to 20%. Sequenced: peripheral blood. All receptors come from a man aged 35 to 55 with COVID-19, enrolled during active disease. The CDR3 runs from the conserved cysteine through the conserved F or W. A D gene is named only where the DNA matches it firmly. Clone size is stated in some rows and not others, as once, few, many or a class when expanded.

D: TRBD1
J: TRBJ2-7
length: 16
V: TRBV28
size: .
CDR3: CASSGARQGGPYEQYF
DNA: TGTGCCAGCAGTGGGGCTCGACAGGGGGGCCCCTACGAGCAGTACTTC

D: .
J: TRBJ1-2
length: 14
V: TRBV6-5
size: .
CDR3: CASRTTGWGGGYTF
DNA: TGTGCCAGCAGAACTACAGGGTGGGGCGGAGGCTACACCTTC

D: TRBD1
J: TRBJ2-7
length: 13
V: TRBV29-1
size: .
CDR3: CSVEGQGHGEQYF
DNA: TGCAGCGTTGAGGGACAGGGGCACGGCGAGCAGTACTTC

D: .
J: TRBJ1-5
length: 14
V: TRBV2
size: .
CDR3: CASSGAHTNQPQHF
DNA: TGTGCCAGCAGTGGGGCCCACACTAATCAGCCCCAGCATTTT

D: .
J: TRBJ2-5
length: 17
V: TRBV24-1
size: .
CDR3: CATSDFQGGMGQETQYF
DNA: TGTGCCACCAGTGATTTTCAGGGGGGCATGGGCCAAGAGACCCAGTACTTC

D: .
J: TRBJ1-1
length: 18
V: TRBV18
size: .
CDR3: CASSPEEVTVDMNTEAFF
DNA: TGTGCCAGCTCACCGGAGGAAGTGACCGTAGACATGAACACTGAAGCTTTCTTT

D: .
J: TRBJ1-2
length: 13
V: TRBV28
size: few
CDR3: CASSLLYSDGYTF
DNA: TGTGCCAGCAGTTTATTGTATTCCGATGGCTACACCTTC

D: TRBD1
J: TRBJ1-2
length: 14
V: TRBV2
size: .
CDR3: CASSETLTGYGYTF
DNA: TGTGCCAGCAGTGAGACATTGACAGGGTATGGCTACACCTTC

D: .
J: TRBJ1-1
length: 11
V: TRBV20-1
size: .
CDR3: CSAREGRRAFF
DNA: TGCAGTGCTAGAGAGGGGCGGCGGGCTTTCTTT

D: .
J: TRBJ2-3
length: 16
V: TRBV5-6
size: .
CDR3: CASSLLLSGSTDTQYF
DNA: TGTGCCAGCAGCTTGTTACTCAGCGGGAGCACAGATACGCAGTATTTT

D: .
J: TRBJ1-2
length: 13
V: TRBV19
size: .
CDR3: CASSPTGTYGYTF
DNA: TGTGCCAGTAGTCCCACGGGTACCTATGGCTACACCTTC

D: .
J: TRBJ1-2
length: 12
V: TRBV4-1
size: few
CDR3: CASSLGVYGYTF
DNA: TGCGCCAGCAGCCTAGGGGTCTATGGCTACACCTTC

D: .
J: TRBJ2-7
length: 13
V: TRBV7-9
size: .
CDR3: CASSLWDTYEQYF
DNA: TGTGCCAGCAGCTTATGGGACACCTACGAGCAGTACTTC

D: TRBD1
J: TRBJ2-1
length: 15
V: TRBV18
size: .
CDR3: CASSPGQGAGNEQFF
DNA: TGTGCCAGCTCACCGGGACAGGGGGCAGGAAATGAGCAGTTCTTC

D: .
J: TRBJ2-1
length: 12
V: TRBV20-1
size: .
CDR3: CSASAGGDEQFF
DNA: TGCAGTGCTAGTGCAGGAGGAGATGAGCAGTTCTTC

D: .
J: TRBJ1-1
length: 14
V: TRBV6-5
size: .
CDR3: CASTPTGIYTEAFF
DNA: TGTGCCAGCACACCAACAGGAATTTACACTGAAGCTTTCTTT

D: .
J: TRBJ1-1
length: 14
V: TRBV19
size: .
CDR3: CASSIDPDRSEAFF
DNA: TGTGCCAGTAGTATAGATCCTGACAGGTCTGAAGCTTTCTTT

D: .
J: TRBJ1-6
length: 14
V: TRBV6-5
size: few
CDR3: CASSKGYYNSPLHF
DNA: TGTGCCAGCTCAAAGGGGTATTATAATTCACCCCTCCACTTT

D: TRBD1
J: TRBJ2-5
length: 13
V: TRBV19
size: .
CDR3: CASTGTGQETQYF
DNA: TGTGCCAGTACGGGGACAGGCCAAGAGACCCAGTACTTC

D: .
J: TRBJ2-2
length: 15
V: TRBV5-1
size: .
CDR3: CASSEGTPRPGELFF
DNA: TGCGCCAGCAGCGAGGGGACACCACGGCCCGGGGAGCTGTTTTTT

D: .
J: TRBJ1-1
length: 15
V: TRBV5-4
size: .
CDR3: CASSLAGLQPRRAFF
DNA: TGTGCCAGCAGCTTGGCCGGCCTACAGCCTCGGAGGGCTTTCTTT

D: TRBD2
J: TRBJ2-1
length: 14
V: TRBV19
size: .
CDR3: CASSLAGGNNEQFF
DNA: TGTGCCAGTAGTCTAGCGGGGGGAAACAATGAGCAGTTCTTC

D: .
J: TRBJ1-1
length: 13
V: TRBV15
size: .
CDR3: CATSRGQDSRAFF
DNA: TGTGCCACCAGCAGAGGACAGGATAGTAGAGCTTTCTTT

D: .
J: TRBJ2-7
length: 13
V: TRBV28
size: .
CDR3: CASRDGQSYEQYF
DNA: TGTGCCAGCCGCGACGGACAGAGCTACGAGCAGTACTTC

D: TRBD2
J: TRBJ2-5
length: 16
V: TRBV7-9
size: .
CDR3: CASSLAILAGQETQYF
DNA: TGTGCCAGCAGCTTAGCGATTCTAGCGGGCCAAGAGACCCAGTACTTC

D: .
J: TRBJ1-4
length: 13
V: TRBV12-3/TRBV12-4
size: .
CDR3: CASSFGQPEKLFF
DNA: TGTGCCAGCAGTTTTGGGCAGCCCGAAAAACTGTTTTTT

D: .
J: TRBJ2-5
length: 15
V: TRBV5-4
size: .
CDR3: CASSLEGGAWETQYF
DNA: TGTGCCAGCAGCTTGGAGGGGGGGGCTTGGGAGACCCAGTACTTC